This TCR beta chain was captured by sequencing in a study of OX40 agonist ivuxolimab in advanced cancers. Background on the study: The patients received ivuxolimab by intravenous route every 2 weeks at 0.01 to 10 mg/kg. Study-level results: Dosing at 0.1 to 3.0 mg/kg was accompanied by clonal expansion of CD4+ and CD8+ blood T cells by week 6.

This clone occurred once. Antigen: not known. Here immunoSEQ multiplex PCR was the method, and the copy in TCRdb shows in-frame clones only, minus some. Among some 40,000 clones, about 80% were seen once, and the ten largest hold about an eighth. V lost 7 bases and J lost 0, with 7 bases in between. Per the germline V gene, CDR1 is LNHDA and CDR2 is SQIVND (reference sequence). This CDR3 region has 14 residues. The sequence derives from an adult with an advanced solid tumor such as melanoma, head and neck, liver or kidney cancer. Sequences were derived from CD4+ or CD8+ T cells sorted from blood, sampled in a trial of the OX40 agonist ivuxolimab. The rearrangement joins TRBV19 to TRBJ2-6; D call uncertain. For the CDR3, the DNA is TGTGCCAGTACCCTCAACTCTGGGGCCAACGTCCTGACTTTC. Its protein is CASTLNSGANVLTF.